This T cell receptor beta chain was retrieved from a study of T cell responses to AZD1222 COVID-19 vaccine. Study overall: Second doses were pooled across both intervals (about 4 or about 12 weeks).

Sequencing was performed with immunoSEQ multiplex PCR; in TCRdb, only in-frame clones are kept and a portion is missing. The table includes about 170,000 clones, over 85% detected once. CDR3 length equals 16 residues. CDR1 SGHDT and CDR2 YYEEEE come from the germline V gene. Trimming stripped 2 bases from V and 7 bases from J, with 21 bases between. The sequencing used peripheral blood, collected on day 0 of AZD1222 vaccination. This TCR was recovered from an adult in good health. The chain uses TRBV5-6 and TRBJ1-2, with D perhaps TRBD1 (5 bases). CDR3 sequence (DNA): TGTGCCAGCAGCTTCGGCCAGGGCAGGGCGATCTCTGGCTACACCTTC. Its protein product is CASSFGQGRAISGYTF.